These 27 T cell receptor beta chains were sequenced from one sample in a study of blood T cells in healthy people across ages. Using a J-beta primer mix together with a sample-barcoded 5' primer, a second PCR was run for about 6 to 12 cycles. TCRdb reanalysed the 5' RACE reads using MiXCR and keeps one entry per CDR3 protein. The data hold some 780,000 distinct CDR3 sequences, with roughly three fifths observed a single time. Sequencing was done on a sample of blood. Receptor source: a man aged 40-50 years in good health.

The CDR3 protein is CASSLSIPGQTVQETQYF. For the CDR3, the DNA is TGTGCCAGCAGCTTATCAATCCCGGGACAGACGGTCCAAGAGACCCAGTACTTC. V usage is TRBV7-6 and J usage is TRBJ2-5; 7 bases map to TRBD1. V was clipped by 2 bases and J by 1 base; unmatched bases: 13. CDR1 and CDR2 (germline): SGHVS, FNYEAQ. CDR3 length equals 18 residues.

This chain connects TRBV7-3 to TRBJ1-2, with D uncertain. The CDR3 consists of 15 residues. Per germline, CDR1 SGHTA and CDR2 FQGTGA. Between the trimmed V and J ends, which lost 1 base and 1 base, there was a span of 10 bases. In DNA, the CDR3 is TGTGCCAGCAGCTTAAATGACGCGAGTAACTATGGCTACACCTTC. Translated, it gives CASSLNDASNYGYTF.

V gene TRBV5-6 combines with J gene TRBJ2-6; D is possibly TRBD2 (5 bases). V was shortened by 6 bases and J by 2 bases, with 21 bases between the two germline ends. Germline V gene lookup returns CDR1 SGHDT and CDR2 YYEEEE. The CDR3 totals 18 residues. DNA for the CDR3: TGTGCCAGCAACTTAGATGGGCGGGTCGGTGCTGGGGCCAACGTCCTGACTTTC. It yields the protein CASNLDGRVGAGANVLTF. Full variable domain (remainder filled in from reference TRBV5-6 and TRBJ2-6): DAGVTQSPTHLIKTRGQQVTLRCSPKSGHDTVSWYQQALGQGPQFIFQYYEEEERQRGNFPDRFSGHQFPNYSSELNVNALLLGDSALYLCASNLDGRVGAGANVLTFGAGSRLTVL.

V and J are TRBV30 and TRBJ1-2, with no clear D. The germline gives CDR1 GTSNPN, CDR2 SVGIG (reference sequence). The V gene lost 1 base and the J gene lost 4 bases, with 10 bases spanning the gap. The CDR3 sequence is 13 residues long. DNA for the CDR3: TGTGCCTGGAGTGGACTAATCATCTATGGCTACACCTTC. Translation gives CAWSGLIIYGYTF.

This clonotype occurred a few times. V is TRBV15 and J is TRBJ2-5; D perhaps matches TRBD2 (6 bases). Germline values: CDR1 LNHNV, CDR2 YYDKDF (reference sequence). V was pared by 0 bases and J by 7 bases, with 12 bases between. CDR3 length equals 14 residues. CDR3: CATSREGGLATQYF. CDR3 bases: TGTGCCACCAGCAGAGAGGGGGGATTGGCGACCCAGTACTTC.

The rearrangement uses TRBV27 and TRBJ2-1; 8 nucleotides align to TRBD1. Losses at the gene ends were 4 bases for V and 3 bases for J; bases not matched to a gene: 2. Germline values: CDR1 MNHEY, CDR2 SMNVEV (reference sequence). The CDR3 is made up of 14 amino acids. The CDR3 spells CASSSTGGYNEQFF. DNA for the CDR3: TGTGCCAGCAGTTCAACAGGGGGCTACAATGAGCAGTTCTTC.

This clonotype has only one observation. The rearrangement uses TRBV5-1 and TRBJ2-3, with 8 bases identical to TRBD2. This CDR3 comprises 16 residues. Germline V gene sequence: CDR1 SGHRS, CDR2 YFSETQ. The V and J ends lost 0 bases and 4 bases, in that order; junction bases with no gene match: 7. CDR3 sequence reads: CASSLGGGTTPDTQYF. The CDR3 region has the DNA TGCGCCAGCAGCTTGGGCGGGGGGACCACCCCAGATACGCAGTATTTT.

The CDR3 is CASSRLEGLETQYF. The DNA for the CDR3 is TGTGCCAGCAGCCGACTAGAGGGCTTAGAGACCCAGTACTTC. The chain has TRBV7-3 and TRBJ2-5; D is perhaps TRBD2 (6 bases). The ends were cut back, 5 bases at V and 4 bases at J, with 14 bases in the middle. CDR3 length: 14 amino acids. The germline V gene has CDR1 SGHTA and CDR2 FQGTGA.

The chain employs TRBV12-3 or TRBV12-4 and TRBJ2-5; D is ambiguous. CDR3 length: 15 amino acids. V lost 5 bases to trimming and J lost 0 bases, with 13 bases between them. The CDR3 here is CASSNTNQYQETQYF. The DNA of the CDR3 is TGTGCCAGCAGTAACACGAACCAGTACCAAGAGACCCAGTACTTC.

The V call is TRBV27, the J call TRBJ1-5; a possible D gene is TRBD1 (5 bases). V shed 2 bases and J shed 6 bases, with 8 bases lying between them. CDR1 and CDR2 (germline): MNHEY, SMNVEV (reference sequence). The CDR3 is 13 residues long. CDR3 region: CASSLRGFQPQHF. In DNA form, the CDR3 reads TGTGCCAGCAGTTTAAGGGGCTTTCAGCCCCAGCATTTT.

V usage is TRBV9 and J usage is TRBJ2-5; 9 bases line up with TRBD1. V shed 4 bases, J shed 5 bases, and the junction held 9 bases outside the gene matches. The CDR3 length is 15 residues. Germline CDR1 SGDLS, CDR2 YYNGEE. Written as DNA, the CDR3 is TGTGCCAGCAGCATAGGACAGGGGATGACGGAGACCCAGTACTTC. As protein: CASSIGQGMTETQYF.

The V and J genes are TRBV2 and TRBJ1-1; 7 nucleotides agree with TRBD1. V lost 7 bases and J lost 8; bases outside the gene matches: 10. This CDR3 contains 13 residues. Germline V gives CDR1 SNHLY, CDR2 FYNNEI. The CDR3 coding sequence is TGTGCCAGCACTCGGATCCGGGACAGCGAAGCTTTCTTT. This codes for CASTRIRDSEAFF.

For this clonotype: The junction shows a germline mismatch at one end, possibly a read error. The rearrangement links TRBV7-7 to TRBJ2-1, with 13 bases fitting TRBD2. Germline CDR1 and CDR2: SSHAT and FNYEAQ (reference sequence). The CDR3 loop spans 15 amino acids. CDR3 nucleotide sequence: TGTGCTAGCAGCCCGGGACTAGCGGGGATAAATGAGCAGTTCTTC. This encodes CASSPGLAGINEQFF.

The V and J genes are TRBV30 and TRBJ1-5, with D possibly being TRBD1 (5 bases). The V and J ends lost 3 bases and 4 bases respectively, with 13 bases between them. The CDR3 runs to 14 residues. From germline, CDR1 is GTSNPN and CDR2 SVGIG (reference sequence). This CDR3 is CAWRGGRGNQPQHF. CDR3 nucleotides: TGTGCCTGGAGGGGGGGGAGAGGGAATCAGCCCCAGCATTTT.

The chain employs TRBV25-1 and TRBJ1-2; the D gene is possibly TRBD1 (6 bases). Per germline, CDR1 MGHDK and CDR2 SYGVNS. Trimming left V 3 bases short and J 8 bases short, with 22 bases between. This CDR3 comprises 16 residues. The CDR3 sequence is CASSDKETGLARGYTF. The CDR3 coding sequence is TGTGCCAGCAGTGACAAGGAAACAGGGTTGGCTAGAGGCTACACCTTC.

This chain uses TRBV6-6 with TRBJ2-3, with D tentatively TRBD2 (6 bases). CDR1 and CDR2 (germline): MNHNY, SVGAGI (reference sequence). The CDR3 contains 17 residues. V was cut by 5 bases and J by 3 bases, with 21 bases left in between. The CDR3: CASSHPLGGETTDTQYF. The CDR3, as DNA: TGTGCCAGCAGTCACCCTCTTGGCGGGGAGACAACAGATACGCAGTATTTT.

This clonotype was detected a few times. V and J are TRBV20-1 and TRBJ2-7, with no clear D. V was pared by 5 bases and J by 7 bases, with 9 bases between. The CDR3 runs to 10 residues. The germline gives CDR1 DFQATT, CDR2 SNEGSKA (reference sequence). DNA for the CDR3: TGCAGTGCTGGGGTTTTTGAGCAGTACTTC. Protein sequence: CSAGVFEQYF.

A few counts support this clonotype. V is TRBV9 and J is TRBJ2-5, with D possibly being TRBD1 or TRBD2 (5 bases each). The germline V and J ends were trimmed by 1 base and 5 bases, with 12 bases remaining between them. The CDR3 extends over 14 amino acids. From germline, CDR1 is SGDLS and CDR2 YYNGEE. The CDR3 sequence: CASSVTSGGETQYF. CDR3 nucleotide sequence: TGTGCCAGCAGCGTAACTAGTGGGGGTGAGACCCAGTACTTC.

The chain couples TRBV11-3 to TRBJ2-4, with D hard to call. The last part of the DNA fits TRBJ2-7 better; the J call may be wrong. The CDR3 totals 15 residues. Germline CDR1 SGHNT, CDR2 YENEEA. The chain's CDR3 is CASSLNSHSSYEQYF. In DNA, the CDR3 is TGTGCCAGCAGCTTGAACAGCCACAGCTCCTACGAGCAGTACTTC.

The chain couples TRBV6-2 or TRBV6-3 to TRBJ2-6; the match to TRBD1 covers 7 bases. This CDR3 comprises 17 residues. CDR1 is MNHEY, CDR2 SVGEGT, per germline. The V segment lost 5 bases and the J segment 0 bases; nucleotides outside the gene matches: 7. CDR3 region: CASSDRTGRSGANVLTF. In nucleotides, the CDR3 is TGTGCCAGCAGTGACCGGACAGGCCGCTCTGGGGCCAACGTCCTGACTTTC.

This clonotype showed up just a few times. The chain has TRBV12-3 or TRBV12-4 and TRBJ1-3, with a weak D call TRBD1 (6 bases). The CDR3 length is 15 residues. The germline V and J ends were trimmed by 6 bases and 3 bases, with 15 bases remaining between them. CDR3 in DNA: TGTGCCAGCAGCCGCGACAGGCTCAGTGGAAACACCATATATTTT. It yields the protein CASSRDRLSGNTIYF.

The chain joins TRBV18 to TRBJ1-4; TRBD1 agrees at 9 bases. This CDR3 contains 15 residues. Germline trimming cut 7 bases from V and 6 bases from J; bases unmatched to any gene: 9. From germline, CDR1 is KGHSH and CDR2 LQKENI. CDR3 in DNA: TGTGCCAGCTATGACCCGGGACAGGGATATGAAAAACTGTTTTTT. Translation: CASYDPGQGYEKLFF.

The CDR3 spells CASSPGDLTSGSKTFRTDTQYF. The CDR3, as DNA: TGTGCCAGCAGCCCAGGAGATCTAACTAGCGGGAGTAAGACTTTTCGGACAGATACGCAGTATTTT. This chain joins TRBV12-3 or TRBV12-4 and TRBJ2-3, with TRBD2 matching over 11 bases. With 6 bases clipped from V and 3 bases from J, the junction kept 26 bases outside the gene matches. The CDR3 has 22 amino acids.

This clonotype showed up many times. The genes are TRBV25-1 and TRBJ2-7, with no clear D. The V end was cut by 6 bases, the J end by 3 bases, with 3 bases between. The CDR3 spans 10 residues. From germline, CDR1 is MGHDK and CDR2 SYGVNS. The CDR3 region has the DNA TGTGCCAGCAGCCTCTACGAGCAGTACTTC. Translated, it gives CASSLYEQYF.

V gene TRBV29-1 combines with J gene TRBJ1-1; tentatively, D is TRBD1 (6 bases). This CDR3 is built from 12 residues. V lost 1 base and J 13 bases, leaving 16 bases between the germline ends. Germline V gene lookup returns CDR1 SQVTM and CDR2 ANQGSEA. The CDR3, as DNA: TGCAGCGTTGAAGTCGGGACAACCAGCGTTTTCTTT. Translation: CSVEVGTTSVFF.

The chain combines TRBV5-1 with TRBJ2-5; 9 bases are shared with TRBD1. The V segment lost 3 bases and the J segment 5 bases; nucleotides outside the gene matches: 8. Germline V CDR1 and CDR2: SGHRS, YFSETQ. This CDR3 comprises 15 residues. CDR3 DNA sequence: TGCGCCAGCAGCTACGAGACAGGGGGTTACGAGACCCAGTACTTC. Its translation: CASSYETGGYETQYF.

The sample holds a few counts of this clonotype. This rearrangement joins TRBV25-1 to TRBJ1-5; TRBD1 might be the D (6 bases). CDR1 MGHDK and CDR2 SYGVNS come from the germline V gene. Trimming took 2 bases from V and 7 from J, leaving 15 bases between them. The CDR3 has 15 residues. The CDR3 DNA sequence: TGTGCCAGCAGTGAAGCAAGGGGGGGCTTACAGCCCCAGCATTTT. Amino acids: CASSEARGGLQPQHF. Combining the CDR3 with reference TRBV25-1 and TRBJ1-5 gives the whole variable domain EADIYQTPRYLVIGTGKKITLECSQTMGHDKMYWYQQDPGMELHLIHYSYGVNSTEKGDLSSESTVSRIRTEHFPLTLESARPSHTSQYLCASSEARGGLQPQHFGDGTRLSIL.